The rows below give T cell receptor beta chains drawn from one sample of a study of CD8 T cells in ankylosing spondylitis. From the 5' RACE reads, TCRdb called clonotypes with MiXCR, one entry per CDR3 protein. The sample has about 27,000 distinct CDR3 sequences, 7.9% seen once. Sample: blood. The receptors were gathered from a male donor with ankylosing spondylitis or in good health (not recorded which). The CDR3 runs from the conserved cysteine through the conserved F or W. D genes are given only for firm matches. Clone size appears in some rows only: once, few, many, or a class for an expanded clone.

v_gene: TRBV10-3; j_gene: TRBJ2-2; d_gene: .; abundance: few; CDR3nt: TGTGCCATCAGTGAACCCGGACAGAAGGGAGGAGGGAACACCGGGGAGCTGTTTTTT; CDR3aa: CAISEPGQKGGGNTGELFF
v_gene: TRBV5-1; j_gene: TRBJ2-2; d_gene: TRBD1; abundance: few; CDR3nt: TGCGCCAGCAGCTTGACCGGGACAGCCACCGGGGAGCTGTTTTTT; CDR3aa: CASSLTGTATGELFF
v_gene: TRBV5-6; j_gene: TRBJ2-1; d_gene: .; abundance: .; CDR3nt: TGTGCCAGCAGCTCCTATCGGCTAGCTGACAATGAGCAGTTCTTC; CDR3aa: CASSSYRLADNEQFF
v_gene: TRBV5-1; j_gene: TRBJ1-1; d_gene: TRBD1; abundance: many; CDR3nt: TGCGCCAGCAGCTCGGGACAGCCGAACACTGAAGCTTTCTTT; CDR3aa: CASSSGQPNTEAFF
v_gene: TRBV4-3; j_gene: TRBJ2-2; d_gene: .; abundance: few; CDR3nt: TGCGCCAGCAGCCAATTTCCCCGGAACACCGGGGAGCTGTTTTTT; CDR3aa: CASSQFPRNTGELFF
v_gene: TRBV29-1; j_gene: TRBJ2-1; d_gene: TRBD2; abundance: few; CDR3nt: TGCAGCGTGAGGACTAGCGGGGACAATGAGCAGTTCTTC; CDR3aa: CSVRTSGDNEQFF
v_gene: TRBV5-6; j_gene: TRBJ1-1; d_gene: .; abundance: .; CDR3nt: TGTGCCAGCAGCTTGGGACCAGTGAACACTGAAGCTTTCTTT; CDR3aa: CASSLGPVNTEAFF
v_gene: TRBV29-1; j_gene: TRBJ2-3; d_gene: .; abundance: few; CDR3nt: TGCAGTGCCAAGGGGAGACTCACAGATACGCAGTATTTT; CDR3aa: CSAKGRLTDTQYF
v_gene: TRBV6-2/TRBV6-3; j_gene: TRBJ2-7; d_gene: .; abundance: .; CDR3nt: TGTGCCAGCAGACGGGACGCCACTACCTACGAGCAGTACTTC; CDR3aa: CASRRDATTYEQYF
v_gene: TRBV28; j_gene: TRBJ2-4; d_gene: .; abundance: .; CDR3nt: TGTGCCAGCAGTCCCAGGGGACGGAAAAACATTCAGTACTTC; CDR3aa: CASSPRGRKNIQYF
v_gene: TRBV19; j_gene: TRBJ1-1; d_gene: .; abundance: .; CDR3nt: TGTGCCAGTACCAAGTTGGGGGTCACTGAAGCTTTCTTT; CDR3aa: CASTKLGVTEAFF
v_gene: TRBV4-3; j_gene: TRBJ2-7; d_gene: TRBD1; abundance: hyperexpanded; CDR3nt: TGCGCCAGCAGCCAATCGACAGGGGGTACGGACGAGCAGTACTTC; CDR3aa: CASSQSTGGTDEQYF
v_gene: TRBV19; j_gene: TRBJ1-4; d_gene: .; abundance: once; CDR3nt: TGTGCCAGTAGTTTACAGTCAACTAATGAAAAACTGTTTTTT; CDR3aa: CASSLQSTNEKLFF
v_gene: TRBV7-9; j_gene: TRBJ2-5; d_gene: .; abundance: many; CDR3nt: TGTGCCAGCAGATCAGGGGAAGAGACCCAGTACTTC; CDR3aa: CASRSGEETQYF
v_gene: TRBV4-3; j_gene: TRBJ2-7; d_gene: .; abundance: many; CDR3nt: TGCGCCAGCAGCTTAGACCGAACCTACGAGCAGTACTTC; CDR3aa: CASSLDRTYEQYF
v_gene: TRBV4-1; j_gene: TRBJ2-1; d_gene: TRBD2; abundance: few; CDR3nt: TGCGCCAGCAGCCAAATAGCGGGACAAGCCTACAATGAGCAGTTCTTC; CDR3aa: CASSQIAGQAYNEQFF
v_gene: TRBV6-2/TRBV6-3; j_gene: TRBJ1-5; d_gene: .; abundance: few; CDR3nt: TGTGCCAGCAGTTATGGTGGGAATCAGCCCCAGCATTTT; CDR3aa: CASSYGGNQPQHF
v_gene: TRBV24-1; j_gene: TRBJ2-1; d_gene: .; abundance: .; CDR3nt: TGTGCCACCAGTGATTTGGTACTAGGAGAGCAGTTCTTC; CDR3aa: CATSDLVLGEQFF
v_gene: TRBV9; j_gene: TRBJ2-2; d_gene: TRBD2; abundance: many; CDR3nt: TGTGCCAGCAGCCAAAGGACTAGCGGGAGTACCGGGGAGCTGTTTTTT; CDR3aa: CASSQRTSGSTGELFF
v_gene: TRBV7-3; j_gene: TRBJ2-1; d_gene: TRBD2; abundance: many; CDR3nt: TGTGCCAGCAGCTCTAGCGGTACCTACAATGAGCAGTTCTTC; CDR3aa: CASSSSGTYNEQFF
v_gene: TRBV7-2; j_gene: TRBJ2-1; d_gene: .; abundance: few; CDR3nt: TGTGCCAGCAGCTTAGTTGGTAGCGTCAATGAGCAGTTCTTC; CDR3aa: CASSLVGSVNEQFF
v_gene: TRBV7-2; j_gene: TRBJ2-7; d_gene: TRBD1; abundance: .; CDR3nt: TGTGCCAGCAGCTCCCCAGGGACAGGGGGCTCCTACGAGCAGTACTTC; CDR3aa: CASSSPGTGGSYEQYF
v_gene: TRBV5-1; j_gene: TRBJ2-2; d_gene: .; abundance: many; CDR3nt: TGCGCCAGCAGCGGGCCGGGACAGAACACCGGGGAGCTGTTTTTT; CDR3aa: CASSGPGQNTGELFF
v_gene: TRBV4-3; j_gene: TRBJ2-2; d_gene: .; abundance: large; CDR3nt: TGCGCCAGCAGCCAATCTCAGAGAGGGGATCCCGGGGAGCTGTTTTTT; CDR3aa: CASSQSQRGDPGELFF
v_gene: TRBV24-1; j_gene: TRBJ2-3; d_gene: TRBD2; abundance: few; CDR3nt: TGTGCCACCAGTGCTGGGACTAGCGGGGGGGCCATGTATACGCAGTATTTT; CDR3aa: CATSAGTSGGAMYTQYF
v_gene: TRBV20-1; j_gene: TRBJ2-7; d_gene: .; abundance: many; CDR3nt: TGCAGTGCAAGCCCTGGGGGGCCGACCCCCTACGAGCAGTACTTC; CDR3aa: CSASPGGPTPYEQYF
v_gene: TRBV10-3; j_gene: TRBJ2-3; d_gene: .; abundance: many; CDR3nt: TGTGCCACCCGAGAGACCCAAGGGGGAGATACGCAGTATTTT; CDR3aa: CATRETQGGDTQYF
v_gene: TRBV29-1; j_gene: TRBJ2-2; d_gene: .; abundance: few; CDR3nt: TGCAGCGTTCGTGTGGGCCCCTCTGGGGCCGGGGAGCTGTTTTTT; CDR3aa: CSVRVGPSGAGELFF
v_gene: TRBV6-2/TRBV6-3; j_gene: TRBJ2-3; d_gene: .; abundance: few; CDR3nt: TGTGCCAGCAGTTATGTGGCTCTTAAGGATACGCAGTATTTT; CDR3aa: CASSYVALKDTQYF
v_gene: TRBV28; j_gene: TRBJ2-2; d_gene: TRBD1; abundance: .; CDR3nt: TGTGCCAGCAGCCCTGATACAGGGGGCCCCGGGGAGCTGTTTTTT; CDR3aa: CASSPDTGGPGELFF
v_gene: TRBV19; j_gene: TRBJ2-1; d_gene: TRBD1; abundance: .; CDR3nt: TGTGCCAGTCAGGTTTGGGACAGGCGGCCTTGGAGTGTGGGTGAGCAGTTCTTC; CDR3aa: CASQVWDRRPWSVGEQFF
v_gene: TRBV28; j_gene: TRBJ1-1; d_gene: TRBD1; abundance: few; CDR3nt: TGTGCCAGCAGCCTGCCGGACAGGGTAACTGAAGCTTTCTTT; CDR3aa: CASSLPDRVTEAFF
v_gene: TRBV5-5; j_gene: TRBJ2-7; d_gene: .; abundance: many; CDR3nt: TGTGCCAGCAGCCGACAGAACTCCTACGAGCAGTACTTC; CDR3aa: CASSRQNSYEQYF
v_gene: TRBV20-1; j_gene: TRBJ1-4; d_gene: TRBD1; abundance: few; CDR3nt: TGCAGTGCTAGACAGGGGGCGGGTGATGAAAAACTGTTTTTT; CDR3aa: CSARQGAGDEKLFF
v_gene: TRBV2; j_gene: TRBJ2-3; d_gene: .; abundance: few; CDR3nt: TGTGCCAGCAGTGAACGAAGCATAGGAGATACGCAGTATTTT; CDR3aa: CASSERSIGDTQYF
v_gene: TRBV7-8; j_gene: TRBJ1-1; d_gene: TRBD1; abundance: .; CDR3nt: TGTGCCAGCAGCTTTTCGGGACAGATGAACACTGAAGCTTTCTTT; CDR3aa: CASSFSGQMNTEAFF
v_gene: TRBV12-3/TRBV12-4; j_gene: TRBJ2-5; d_gene: TRBD1; abundance: .; CDR3nt: TGTGCCAGCAGTAAGCCGACAGGGCTTCTTGAGACCCAGTACTTC; CDR3aa: CASSKPTGLLETQYF
v_gene: TRBV20-1; j_gene: TRBJ1-4; d_gene: TRBD1; abundance: .; CDR3nt: TGCAGTGCTAGAGATCCAGGACAGGTGGGGGAAAAACTGTTTTTT; CDR3aa: CSARDPGQVGEKLFF
v_gene: TRBV20-1; j_gene: TRBJ2-3; d_gene: TRBD1; abundance: .; CDR3nt: TGCAGTGCTTCGAAACAGGGGGCTTCTAGCACAGATACGCAGTATTTT; CDR3aa: CSASKQGASSTDTQYF
v_gene: TRBV5-1; j_gene: TRBJ1-3; d_gene: .; abundance: few; CDR3nt: TGCGCCAGCAGTCCGGGATCTGGAAACACCATATATTTT; CDR3aa: CASSPGSGNTIYF
v_gene: TRBV20-1; j_gene: TRBJ2-1; d_gene: .; abundance: .; CDR3nt: TGCAGTGCTAGATACCCTAGCGACTACAATGAGCAGTTCTTC; CDR3aa: CSARYPSDYNEQFF
v_gene: TRBV29-1; j_gene: TRBJ2-7; d_gene: TRBD1; abundance: many; CDR3nt: TGCAGCGCCTCGACAGGGAACCCCCCCGAGCAGTACTTC; CDR3aa: CSASTGNPPEQYF
v_gene: TRBV19; j_gene: TRBJ1-5; d_gene: .; abundance: .; CDR3nt: TGTGCCAGTAGTTTTTTAGGGGAGACGCCCCAGCATTTT; CDR3aa: CASSFLGETPQHF
v_gene: TRBV7-7; j_gene: TRBJ2-3; d_gene: .; abundance: few; CDR3nt: TGTGCTAGCAGCTCCGGGGTCACAGATACGCAGTATTTT; CDR3aa: CASSSGVTDTQYF
v_gene: TRBV20-1; j_gene: TRBJ1-5; d_gene: .; abundance: few; CDR3nt: TGCAGTGCTAGAGAAGGATATAGCAATCAGCCCCAGCATTTT; CDR3aa: CSAREGYSNQPQHF
v_gene: TRBV6-6; j_gene: TRBJ2-4; d_gene: TRBD1; abundance: few; CDR3nt: TGTGCCAGCAGCTCACAGACAGGGTCCCGGAACATTCAGTACTTC; CDR3aa: CASSSQTGSRNIQYF
v_gene: TRBV7-9; j_gene: TRBJ2-3; d_gene: .; abundance: many; CDR3nt: TGTGCCGTCCCCCGGGGGCTGTCAGATACGCAGTATTTT; CDR3aa: CAVPRGLSDTQYF
v_gene: TRBV5-1; j_gene: TRBJ2-3; d_gene: TRBD2; abundance: .; CDR3nt: TGCGCCAGCAGCCCGAGGACTAGCGCAGATACGCAGTATTTT; CDR3aa: CASSPRTSADTQYF
v_gene: TRBV7-9; j_gene: TRBJ1-4; d_gene: .; abundance: .; CDR3nt: TGTGCCAGCAGCCGAGGGAACGGAAAACTGTTTTTT; CDR3aa: CASSRGNGKLFF
v_gene: TRBV7-9; j_gene: TRBJ2-1; d_gene: .; abundance: many; CDR3nt: TGTGCCAGCAGCTTAGCGAAGGGCTATGCCTACAATGAGCAGTTCTTC; CDR3aa: CASSLAKGYAYNEQFF